This TCR beta chain derives from a study of blood T cell repertoires in COVID-19 (dated by TCRdb to about 2020). Turning to the overall study: Samples from collaborators originated in the United States, Italy and Spain and spanned both the acute and convalescent phases of COVID-19. The material from the prospective study consisted of cDNA or gDNA derived from T cells, B-cell-depleted T cells, or PBMCs. The dataset comprised deeply sampled blood TCRbeta repertoires from subjects exposed to, actively infected with, or recovered from COVID-19. The repertoires were released in a freely available public database meant as a resource for research on the immune response to SARS-CoV-2. Samples were obtained from the ongoing ImmuneRACE study (first 160 participants) and from 1,254 subjects provided by 6 global collaborators. The sample metadata nearly always contained a de-identified subject ID, COVID-19 status, age in years and sex. Where available, HLA class I and class II types were obtained from metadata supplied by the sample provider rather than from assay-based typing. Overall study results and their limits: The amount of clinical and demographic metadata varied by source and participant and was provided uncurated.

At the junction V is shortened by 6 bases and J by 2 bases, with 14 bases in between. Including the terminal cysteine and phenylalanine, the CDR3 comprises 15 residues. Just the 45-base CDR3 DNA is kept, in frame starting at base 1. CDR1 SNHLY and CDR2 FYNNEI are derived from the germline V gene. Each collaborating institution followed its own protocols to collect whole blood in K2EDTA tubes. Collaborator samples were shipped for TCRbeta analysis as frozen whole blood, isolated PBMCs, or DNA extracted from either sample type. TCRbeta CDR3 regions were amplified from genomic DNA using the immunoSEQ Assay, a bias-controlled multiplex PCR. As for how the authors treated the data: Nucleated cell counts per sample were estimated from amplification of reference gene primers within the assay. To quantify the absolute abundance of each unique TCRbeta CDR3 rearrangement, sequence reads were collapsed and filtered. For each sample, productive Simpson clonality was calculated by taking the square root of Simpson's diversity index across productive rearrangements. TCRdb carries this immuneACCESS record with in-frame sequences only. Its versions omit some clonotypes, under half of them owing to an unresolved V gene in the studies checked, with the rest unexplained. V, J and clone size are taken as reported in that table, and D and trimming were inferred from the DNA itself. The sample records roughly 64,000 clones, more than 75% of which are singletons. The ten largest clones take up approximately 3% of the sample.

This clone was counted a single time. Its antigen is unknown. No per-base quality is available; no much larger clone lies one base away. The V and J genes are TRBV2 and TRBJ2-1; the D segment could be TRBD2, given 6 matching bases. The sequencing sample was made of peripheral blood. This TCR was recovered from a man aged 50 to 59 with active COVID-19. The CDR3 loop reads CASRISRGTYNEQFF. The DNA is as follows: TGTGCCAGCAGAATAAGTCGGGGGACCTACAATGAGCAGTTCTTC.